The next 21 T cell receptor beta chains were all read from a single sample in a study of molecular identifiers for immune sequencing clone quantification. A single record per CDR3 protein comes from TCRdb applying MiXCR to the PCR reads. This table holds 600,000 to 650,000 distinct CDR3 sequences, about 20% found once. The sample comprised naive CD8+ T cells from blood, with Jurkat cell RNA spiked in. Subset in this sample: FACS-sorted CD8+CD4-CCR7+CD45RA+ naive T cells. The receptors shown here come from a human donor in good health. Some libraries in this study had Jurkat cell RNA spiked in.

CDR3 nucleotide sequence: TGTGCCAGCAGCTTAGAACCGGGACAGGGGGTGAACACTGAAGCTTTCTTT. This translates into CASSLEPGQGVNTEAFF. This chain joins TRBV7-2 and TRBJ1-1; 11 nucleotides agree with TRBD1. Germline V gene sequence: CDR1 SGHTA, CDR2 FQGNSA. The V and J ends lost 1 base and 0 bases, in that order; junction bases with no gene match: 4. The CDR3 contains 17 residues.

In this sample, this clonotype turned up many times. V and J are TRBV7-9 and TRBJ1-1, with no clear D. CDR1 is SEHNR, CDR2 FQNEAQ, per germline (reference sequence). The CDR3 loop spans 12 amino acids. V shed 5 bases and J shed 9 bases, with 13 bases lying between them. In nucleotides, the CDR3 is TGTGCCAGCAGCGCGAGCAGGCTACAAGCTTTCTTT. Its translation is CASSASRLQAFF.

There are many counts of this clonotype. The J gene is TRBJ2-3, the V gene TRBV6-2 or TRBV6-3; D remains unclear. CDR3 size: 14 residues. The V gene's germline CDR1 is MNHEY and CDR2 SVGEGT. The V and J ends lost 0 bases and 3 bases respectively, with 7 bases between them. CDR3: CASSYSQGTDTQYF. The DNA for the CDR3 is TGTGCCAGCAGTTACTCCCAAGGGACAGATACGCAGTATTTT.

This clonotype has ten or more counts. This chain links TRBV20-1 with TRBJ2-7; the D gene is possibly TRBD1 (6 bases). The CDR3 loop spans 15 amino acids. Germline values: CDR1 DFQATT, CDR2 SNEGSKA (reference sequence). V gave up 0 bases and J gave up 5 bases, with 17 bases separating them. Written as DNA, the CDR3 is TGCAGTGCTAGAGATCCACAGGGCCGCCTGAACGAGCAGTACTTC. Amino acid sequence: CSARDPQGRLNEQYF.

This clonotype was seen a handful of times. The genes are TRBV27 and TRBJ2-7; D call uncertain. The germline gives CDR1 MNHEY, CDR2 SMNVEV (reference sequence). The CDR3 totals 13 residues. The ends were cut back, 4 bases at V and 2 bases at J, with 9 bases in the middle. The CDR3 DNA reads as TGTGCCAGCAGTTCAACCCCAACCTACGAGCAGTACTTC. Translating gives CASSSTPTYEQYF.

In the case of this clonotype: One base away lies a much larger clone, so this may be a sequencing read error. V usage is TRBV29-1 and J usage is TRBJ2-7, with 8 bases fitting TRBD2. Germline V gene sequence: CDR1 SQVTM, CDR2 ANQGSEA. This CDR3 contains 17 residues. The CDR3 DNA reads TGCAGCGTTGAAGATCGGGAGGGGCTTACAGACTCCTACGGGCAGTACTTC. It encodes CSVEDREGLTDSYGQYF.

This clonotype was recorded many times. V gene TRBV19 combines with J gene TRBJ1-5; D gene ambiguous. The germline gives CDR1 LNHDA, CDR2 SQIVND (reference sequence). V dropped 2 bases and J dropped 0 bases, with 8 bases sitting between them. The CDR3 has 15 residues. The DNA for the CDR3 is TGTGCCAGTAGTATAAACGGCTATAGCAATCAGCCCCAGCATTTT. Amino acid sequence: CASSINGYSNQPQHF.

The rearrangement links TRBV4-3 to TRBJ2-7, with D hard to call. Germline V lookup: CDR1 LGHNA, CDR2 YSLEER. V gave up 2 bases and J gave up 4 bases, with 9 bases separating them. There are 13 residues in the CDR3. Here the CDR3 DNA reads TGCGCCAGCAGCCAATATAAAGGTTACGAGCAGTACTTC. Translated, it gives CASSQYKGYEQYF.

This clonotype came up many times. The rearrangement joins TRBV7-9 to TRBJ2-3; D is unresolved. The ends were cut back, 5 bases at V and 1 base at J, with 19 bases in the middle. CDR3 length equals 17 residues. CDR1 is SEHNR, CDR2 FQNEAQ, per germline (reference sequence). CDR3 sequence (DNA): TGTGCCAGCAGCGCCGACCGGGCCCTCGGCGGCACAGATACGCAGTATTTT. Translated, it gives CASSADRALGGTDTQYF.

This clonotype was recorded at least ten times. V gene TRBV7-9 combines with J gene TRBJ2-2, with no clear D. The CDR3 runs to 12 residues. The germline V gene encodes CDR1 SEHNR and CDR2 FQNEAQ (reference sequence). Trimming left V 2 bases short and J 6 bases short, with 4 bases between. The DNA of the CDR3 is TGTGCCAGCAGCTTATTCCCCGGGGAGCTGTTTTTT. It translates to CASSLFPGELFF.

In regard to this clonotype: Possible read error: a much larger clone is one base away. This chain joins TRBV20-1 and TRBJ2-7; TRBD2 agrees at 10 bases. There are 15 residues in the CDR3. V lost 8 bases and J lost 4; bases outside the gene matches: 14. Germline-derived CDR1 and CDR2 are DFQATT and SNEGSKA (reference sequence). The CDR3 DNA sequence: TGCAGTACTATCAGACTAGCGGGTAGATATTACGAGCAGTACTTC. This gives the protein CSTIRLAGRYYEQYF.

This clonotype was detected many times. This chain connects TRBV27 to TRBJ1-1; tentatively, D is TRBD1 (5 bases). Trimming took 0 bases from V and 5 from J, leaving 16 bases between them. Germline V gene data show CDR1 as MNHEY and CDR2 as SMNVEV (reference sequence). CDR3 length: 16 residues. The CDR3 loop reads CASSLSGGGVRTEAFF. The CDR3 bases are TGTGCCAGCAGTTTATCTGGGGGAGGGGTAAGAACTGAAGCTTTCTTT.

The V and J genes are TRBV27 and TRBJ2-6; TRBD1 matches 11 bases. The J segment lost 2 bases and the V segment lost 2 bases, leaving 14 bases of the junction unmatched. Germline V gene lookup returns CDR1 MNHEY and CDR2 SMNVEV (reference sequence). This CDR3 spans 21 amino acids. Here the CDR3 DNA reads TGTGCCAGCAGTTTAGCACCCGGACAGGGGGCAAGGTCGGCTGGGGCCAACGTCCTGACTTTC. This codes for CASSLAPGQGARSAGANVLTF.

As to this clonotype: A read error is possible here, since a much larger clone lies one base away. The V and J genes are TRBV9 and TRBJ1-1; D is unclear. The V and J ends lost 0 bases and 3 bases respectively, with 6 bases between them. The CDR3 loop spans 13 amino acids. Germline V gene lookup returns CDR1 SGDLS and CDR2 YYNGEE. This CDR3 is CASSVEADTEAFF. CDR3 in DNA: TGTGCCAGCAGCGTAGAGGCGGACACTGAAGCTTTCTTT. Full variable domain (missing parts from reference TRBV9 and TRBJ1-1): DSGVTQTPKHLITATGQRVTLRCSPRSGDLSVYWYQQSLDQGLQFLIQYYNGEERAKGNILERFSAQQFPDLHSELNLSSLELGDSALYFCASSVEADTEAFFGQGTRLTVV.

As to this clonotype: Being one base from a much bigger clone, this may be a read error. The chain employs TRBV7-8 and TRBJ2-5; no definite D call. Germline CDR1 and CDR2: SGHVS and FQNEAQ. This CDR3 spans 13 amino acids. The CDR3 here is CASSPHAQETPYF. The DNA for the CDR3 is TGTGCCAGCAGCCCGCATGCACAAGAGACCCCGTACTTC.

CDR3 DNA: TGTGCCAGCAGCCTGGACAGCGTGGGGGTACCGGAGCAGTTCTTC. Translation gives CASSLDSVGVPEQFF. J is TRBJ2-1 and V is TRBV11-2; tentatively, D is TRBD1 (6 bases). The CDR3 runs 15 residues. Per germline, CDR1 SGHAT and CDR2 FQNNGV. Trimming cost V 5 bases and J 10 bases, with 21 bases left between them.

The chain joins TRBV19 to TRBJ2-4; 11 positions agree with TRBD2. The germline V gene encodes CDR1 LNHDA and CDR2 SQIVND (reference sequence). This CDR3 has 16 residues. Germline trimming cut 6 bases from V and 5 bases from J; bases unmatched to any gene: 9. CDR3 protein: CASSPLLGLAENIQYF. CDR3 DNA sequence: TGTGCCAGTAGCCCCCTCCTGGGACTAGCGGAAAACATTCAGTACTTC.

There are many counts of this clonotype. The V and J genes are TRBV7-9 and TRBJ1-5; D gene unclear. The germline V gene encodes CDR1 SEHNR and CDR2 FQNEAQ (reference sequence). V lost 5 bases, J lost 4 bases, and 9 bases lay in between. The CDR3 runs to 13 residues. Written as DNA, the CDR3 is TGTGCCAGCAGCCCTTGGGATAATCAGCCCCAGCATTTT. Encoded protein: CASSPWDNQPQHF. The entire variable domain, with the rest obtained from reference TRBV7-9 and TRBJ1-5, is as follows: DTGVSQNPRHKITKRGQNVTFRCDPISEHNRLYWYRQTLGQGPEFLTYFQNEAQLEKSRLLSDRFSAERPKGSFSTLEIQRTEQGDSAMYLCASSPWDNQPQHFGDGTRLSIL.

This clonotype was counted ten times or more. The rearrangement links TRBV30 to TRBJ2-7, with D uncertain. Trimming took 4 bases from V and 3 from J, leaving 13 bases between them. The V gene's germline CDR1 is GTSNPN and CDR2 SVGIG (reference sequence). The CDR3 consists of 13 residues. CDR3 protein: CAWTGPPSYEQYF. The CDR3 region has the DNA TGTGCCTGGACCGGGCCCCCTAGCTACGAGCAGTACTTC.

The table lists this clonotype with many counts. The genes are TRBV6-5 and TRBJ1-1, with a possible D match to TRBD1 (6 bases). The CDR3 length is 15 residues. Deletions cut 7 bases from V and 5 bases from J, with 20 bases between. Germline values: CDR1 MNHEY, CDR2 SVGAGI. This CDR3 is CASTLTSTGGTEAFF. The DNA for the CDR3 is TGTGCCAGCACCTTAACTTCGACAGGAGGGACTGAAGCTTTCTTT.

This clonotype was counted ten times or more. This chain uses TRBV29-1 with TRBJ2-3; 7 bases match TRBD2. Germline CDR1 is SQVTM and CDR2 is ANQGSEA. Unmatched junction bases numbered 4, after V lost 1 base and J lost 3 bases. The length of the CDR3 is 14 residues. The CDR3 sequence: CSVEGLAVTDTQYF. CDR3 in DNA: TGCAGCGTTGAAGGCCTAGCGGTAACAGATACGCAGTATTTT.